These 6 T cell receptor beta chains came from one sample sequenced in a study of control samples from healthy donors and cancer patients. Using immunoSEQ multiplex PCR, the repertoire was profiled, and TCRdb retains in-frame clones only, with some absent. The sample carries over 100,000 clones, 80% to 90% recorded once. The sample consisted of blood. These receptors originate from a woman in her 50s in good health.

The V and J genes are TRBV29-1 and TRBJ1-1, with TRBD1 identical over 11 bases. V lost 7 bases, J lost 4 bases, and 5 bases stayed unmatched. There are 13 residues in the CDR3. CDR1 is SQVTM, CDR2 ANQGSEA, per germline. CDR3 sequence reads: CSGGQGVITEAFF. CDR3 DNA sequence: TGCAGCGGGGGACAGGGGGTGATCACTGAAGCTTTCTTT.

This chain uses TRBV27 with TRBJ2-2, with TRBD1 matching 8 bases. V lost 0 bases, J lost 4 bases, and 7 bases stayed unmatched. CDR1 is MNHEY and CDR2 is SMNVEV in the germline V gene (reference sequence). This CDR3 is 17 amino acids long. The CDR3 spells CASSLSMAGGITGELFF. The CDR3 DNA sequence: TGTGCCAGCAGTTTATCGATGGCAGGGGGCATCACCGGGGAGCTGTTTTTT.

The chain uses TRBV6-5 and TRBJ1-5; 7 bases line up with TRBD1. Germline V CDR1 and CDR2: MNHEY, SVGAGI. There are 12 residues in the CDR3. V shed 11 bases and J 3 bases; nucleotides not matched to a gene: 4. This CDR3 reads CASGQNNQPQHF. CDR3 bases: TGTGCCTCGGGACAGAACAATCAGCCCCAGCATTTT.

Written as DNA, the CDR3 is TGTGCCAGCAGCCATCGTACCGGGGAGCTGTTTTTT. Its translation: CASSHRTGELFF. This sequence joins TRBV7-3 and TRBJ2-2, with unresolved D. The CDR3 length is 12 residues. Germline V gene lookup returns CDR1 SGHTA and CDR2 FQGTGA. The germline V and J ends were trimmed by 5 bases and 5 bases, with 6 bases remaining between them.

The CDR3: CASSQTGTGRQPQHF. For the CDR3, the DNA is TGTGCCAGCAGCCAGACCGGGACAGGACGACAGCCCCAGCATTTT. This chain connects TRBV14 to TRBJ1-5; 8 bases fit TRBD1. The V gene's germline CDR1 is SGHDN and CDR2 FVKESK. The CDR3 spans 15 residues. Losses at the gene ends were 3 bases for V and 7 bases for J; bases not matched to a gene: 8. The variable domain in full, completed from reference TRBV14 and TRBJ1-5, reads EAGVTQFPSHSVIEKGQTVTLRCDPISGHDNLYWYRRVMGKEIKFLLHFVKESKQDESGMPNNRFLAERTGGTYSTLKVQPAELEDSGVYFCASSQTGTGRQPQHFGDGTRLSIL.

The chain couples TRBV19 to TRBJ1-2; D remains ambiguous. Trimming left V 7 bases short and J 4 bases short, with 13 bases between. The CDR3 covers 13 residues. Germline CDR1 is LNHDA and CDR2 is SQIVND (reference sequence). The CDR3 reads CASKLREGYGYTF. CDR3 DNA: TGTGCCAGTAAGCTACGGGAGGGCTATGGCTACACCTTC.